A selection of T cell receptor beta chains follows, all from one sample in a study of T cell changes during pregnancy in multiple sclerosis. The table came from immunoSEQ multiplex PCR; TCRdb's copy has only in-frame clones and leaves some out. The sample yields some 81,000 clones, approximately 94% seen once. The sample in question was peripheral blood, obtained after pregnancy. All receptors derive from a female donor in good health, enrolled as a control in a pregnancy study. The CDR3 runs from the conserved cysteine through the conserved F or W. D genes are given only for firm matches. The listing skips clone size in some rows; elsewhere it reads once, few, many or a size class.

clone size: .; CDR3 length: 17; V gene: TRBV4-1; D gene: TRBD2; J gene: TRBJ2-3; CDR3 protein: CASSQEPSGGYTDTQYF; CDR3 DNA: TGCGCCAGCAGCCAAGAACCTAGCGGGGGCTACACAGATACGCAGTATTTT
clone size: .; CDR3 length: 18; V gene: TRBV21-1; D gene: .; J gene: TRBJ1-4; CDR3 protein: CASISAGSRNATNEKLFF; CDR3 DNA: TGTGCCAGCATCTCGGCGGGGTCCCGCAATGCAACTAATGAAAAACTGTTTTTT
clone size: .; CDR3 length: 14; V gene: TRBV7-6; D gene: .; J gene: TRBJ2-7; CDR3 protein: CASSTVGRGSEQYF; CDR3 DNA: TGTGCCAGCAGCACCGTCGGGAGAGGAAGCGAGCAGTACTTC
clone size: .; CDR3 length: 14; V gene: TRBV6-1; D gene: TRBD2; J gene: TRBJ2-3; CDR3 protein: CASIRASGEDTQYF; CDR3 DNA: TGTGCCAGCATCCGGGCTAGCGGGGAAGATACGCAGTATTTT
clone size: .; CDR3 length: 14; V gene: TRBV10-3; D gene: .; J gene: TRBJ1-1; CDR3 protein: CAIKSGREGTEAFF; CDR3 DNA: TGTGCCATCAAGTCAGGCAGGGAGGGCACTGAAGCTTTCTTT
clone size: .; CDR3 length: 15; V gene: TRBV7-8; D gene: TRBD1; J gene: TRBJ1-5; CDR3 protein: CASSLAGQGGQPQHF; CDR3 DNA: TGTGCCAGCAGCTTAGCTGGACAGGGGGGTCAGCCCCAGCATTTT
clone size: .; CDR3 length: 14; V gene: TRBV29-1; D gene: TRBD1; J gene: TRBJ2-5; CDR3 protein: CSVLKGQIQETQYF; CDR3 DNA: TGCAGCGTTTTGAAGGGACAGATTCAAGAGACCCAGTACTTC
clone size: .; CDR3 length: 14; V gene: TRBV6-4; D gene: TRBD1; J gene: TRBJ1-5; CDR3 protein: CASKDRVSNQPQHF; CDR3 DNA: TGTGCCAGCAAGGACAGGGTTAGCAATCAGCCCCAGCATTTT
clone size: once; CDR3 length: 17; V gene: TRBV12-1; D gene: .; J gene: TRBJ2-2; CDR3 protein: CAIPSRGSTSNTGELFF; CDR3 DNA: TGTGCCATCCCATCCCGCGGGAGTACCTCGAACACCGGGGAGCTGTTTTTT
clone size: .; CDR3 length: 14; V gene: TRBV4-2; D gene: .; J gene: TRBJ2-7; CDR3 protein: CASSHDLAPYEQYF; CDR3 DNA: TGTGCCAGCAGCCATGATCTAGCTCCCTACGAGCAGTACTTC
clone size: .; CDR3 length: 14; V gene: TRBV7-3; D gene: .; J gene: TRBJ2-5; CDR3 protein: CASSFSGILETQYF; CDR3 DNA: TGTGCCAGCAGCTTCTCCGGGATTTTAGAGACCCAGTACTTC
clone size: .; CDR3 length: 15; V gene: TRBV11-2; D gene: TRBD1; J gene: TRBJ2-2; CDR3 protein: CASSRLTGYTGELFF; CDR3 DNA: TGTGCCAGCAGCCGGCTGACAGGGTACACCGGGGAGCTGTTTTTT
clone size: .; CDR3 length: 15; V gene: TRBV4-2; D gene: TRBD2; J gene: TRBJ2-3; CDR3 protein: CASSQVRGGADTQYF; CDR3 DNA: TGTGCCAGCAGCCAAGTGCGGGGGGGTGCAGATACGCAGTATTTT
clone size: .; CDR3 length: 14; V gene: TRBV18; D gene: .; J gene: TRBJ2-7; CDR3 protein: CASSPGGGAYEQYF; CDR3 DNA: TGTGCCAGCTCACCGGGAGGGGGGGCCTACGAGCAGTACTTC
clone size: .; CDR3 length: 12; V gene: TRBV2; D gene: TRBD1; J gene: TRBJ1-2; CDR3 protein: CASADREYGYTF; CDR3 DNA: TGTGCCAGTGCAGACAGGGAATATGGCTACACCTTC
clone size: .; CDR3 length: 16; V gene: TRBV10-1; D gene: TRBD1; J gene: TRBJ2-5; CDR3 protein: CASSEYATGPQETQYF; CDR3 DNA: TGCGCCAGCAGTGAATATGCGACAGGGCCGCAAGAGACCCAGTACTTC
clone size: .; CDR3 length: 15; V gene: TRBV28; D gene: .; J gene: TRBJ2-2; CDR3 protein: CASSFGGSRSGELFF; CDR3 DNA: TGTGCCAGCAGTTTTGGTGGGAGTCGGTCCGGGGAGCTGTTTTTT
clone size: .; CDR3 length: 14; V gene: TRBV5-1; D gene: TRBD2; J gene: TRBJ2-1; CDR3 protein: CASSRTGLHNEQFF; CDR3 DNA: TGCGCCAGCAGTCGAACGGGACTACACAATGAGCAGTTCTTC
clone size: .; CDR3 length: 16; V gene: TRBV15; D gene: .; J gene: TRBJ1-5; CDR3 protein: CATSGRVRVSNQPQHF; CDR3 DNA: TGTGCCACCAGCGGGAGAGTGAGGGTGAGCAATCAGCCCCAGCATTTT
clone size: .; CDR3 length: 16; V gene: TRBV7-2; D gene: TRBD2; J gene: TRBJ2-6; CDR3 protein: CASSLSGRVGANVLTF; CDR3 DNA: TGTGCCAGCAGCCTTAGCGGGAGGGTTGGGGCCAACGTCCTGACTTTC
clone size: .; CDR3 length: 14; V gene: TRBV30; D gene: .; J gene: TRBJ1-3; CDR3 protein: CAWSPAGSGNTIYF; CDR3 DNA: TGTGCCTGGAGCCCTGCAGGTTCTGGAAACACCATATATTTT
clone size: .; CDR3 length: 15; V gene: TRBV7-2; D gene: TRBD1; J gene: TRBJ1-2; CDR3 protein: CASSGGGTGKAEYTF; CDR3 DNA: TGTGCCAGCAGCGGCGGCGGGACAGGGAAGGCGGAGTACACCTTC
clone size: once; CDR3 length: 15; V gene: TRBV5-6; D gene: .; J gene: TRBJ2-1; CDR3 protein: CASSLWGPSYNEQFF; CDR3 DNA: TGTGCCAGCAGCTTGTGGGGCCCCTCCTACAATGAGCAGTTCTTC
clone size: .; CDR3 length: 15; V gene: TRBV6-6; D gene: .; J gene: TRBJ2-4; CDR3 protein: CASSPDRVARDIQYF; CDR3 DNA: TGTGCCAGCAGTCCCGATCGGGTGGCGAGGGACATTCAGTACTTC
clone size: .; CDR3 length: 15; V gene: TRBV6-1; D gene: TRBD1; J gene: TRBJ1-6; CDR3 protein: CASSGGQIYNSPLHF; CDR3 DNA: TGTGCCAGCAGTGGGGGACAGATCTATAATTCACCCCTCCACTTT
clone size: .; CDR3 length: 15; V gene: TRBV2; D gene: .; J gene: TRBJ1-4; CDR3 protein: CASSEWSRMDEKLFF; CDR3 DNA: TGTGCCAGCAGTGAGTGGAGTCGGATGGATGAAAAACTGTTTTTT
clone size: .; CDR3 length: 15; V gene: TRBV19; D gene: TRBD1; J gene: TRBJ1-1; CDR3 protein: CASSNRGTLSHNAFF; CDR3 DNA: TGTGCCAGTAGCAACAGGGGGACCCTCTCTCATAACGCTTTCTTT
clone size: .; CDR3 length: 15; V gene: TRBV12-5; D gene: TRBD1; J gene: TRBJ2-6; CDR3 protein: CATGQGISGANVLTF; CDR3 DNA: TGTGCAACGGGACAGGGGATTTCTGGGGCCAACGTCCTGACTTTC
clone size: .; CDR3 length: 15; V gene: TRBV7-9; D gene: .; J gene: TRBJ2-1; CDR3 protein: CASSPSESSYNEQFF; CDR3 DNA: TGTGCCAGCAGCCCTAGCGAGAGCTCCTACAATGAGCAGTTCTTC
clone size: .; CDR3 length: 14; V gene: TRBV30; D gene: TRBD1; J gene: TRBJ1-1; CDR3 protein: CAWSAKTGSTEAFF; CDR3 DNA: TGTGCCTGGAGTGCGAAGACAGGGTCGACTGAAGCTTTCTTT
clone size: .; CDR3 length: 15; V gene: TRBV4-2; D gene: TRBD2; J gene: TRBJ2-4; CDR3 protein: CAGSQESSGRYIQYF; CDR3 DNA: TGTGCCGGCAGCCAAGAATCCAGCGGGAGGTACATTCAGTACTTC
clone size: .; CDR3 length: 13; V gene: TRBV19; D gene: .; J gene: TRBJ2-5; CDR3 protein: CASSIRGGETQYF; CDR3 DNA: TGTGCCAGTAGTATAAGGGGTGGAGAGACCCAGTACTTC
clone size: .; CDR3 length: 13; V gene: TRBV6-5; D gene: .; J gene: TRBJ2-2; CDR3 protein: CASSEGHTGELFF; CDR3 DNA: TGTGCCAGCAGCGAGGGTCACACCGGGGAGCTGTTTTTT
clone size: .; CDR3 length: 14; V gene: TRBV30; D gene: .; J gene: TRBJ1-1; CDR3 protein: CAWGTLGMNTEAFF; CDR3 DNA: TGTGCCTGGGGGACACTGGGGATGAACACTGAAGCTTTCTTT
clone size: .; CDR3 length: 15; V gene: TRBV4-1; D gene: .; J gene: TRBJ1-2; CDR3 protein: CASSQERQAYYGYTF; CDR3 DNA: TGCGCCAGCAGCCAAGAACGTCAGGCTTACTATGGCTACACCTTC
clone size: .; CDR3 length: 14; V gene: TRBV6-6; D gene: TRBD2; J gene: TRBJ2-3; CDR3 protein: CALASGGTGDTQYF; CDR3 DNA: TGTGCCCTAGCTAGCGGGGGCACCGGAGATACGCAGTATTTT
clone size: .; CDR3 length: 17; V gene: TRBV4-1; D gene: TRBD1; J gene: TRBJ2-2; CDR3 protein: CASSQEPGQVVTGELFF; CDR3 DNA: TGCGCCAGCAGCCAAGAACCGGGACAGGTCGTCACCGGGGAGCTGTTTTTT
clone size: .; CDR3 length: 14; V gene: TRBV7-7; D gene: .; J gene: TRBJ2-3; CDR3 protein: CASSPNPSGDTQYF; CDR3 DNA: TGTGCTAGCAGCCCCAACCCCTCCGGAGATACGCAGTATTTT
clone size: .; CDR3 length: 16; V gene: TRBV30; D gene: .; J gene: TRBJ1-4; CDR3 protein: CAWSVNRGGWNEKLFF; CDR3 DNA: TGTGCCTGGAGTGTAAATAGGGGCGGATGGAATGAAAAACTGTTTTTT
clone size: .; CDR3 length: 12; V gene: TRBV28; D gene: .; J gene: TRBJ1-2; CDR3 protein: CATNNRANGYTF; CDR3 DNA: TGTGCCACCAATAACAGGGCCAATGGCTACACCTTC
clone size: few; CDR3 length: 15; V gene: TRBV19; D gene: .; J gene: TRBJ1-5; CDR3 protein: CASSISGGLEQPQHF; CDR3 DNA: TGTGCCAGTAGTATATCGGGGGGACTAGAGCAGCCCCAGCATTTT
clone size: .; CDR3 length: 15; V gene: TRBV7-3; D gene: TRBD2; J gene: TRBJ2-3; CDR3 protein: CASSLRAGGPETQYF; CDR3 DNA: TGTGCCAGCAGCTTAAGAGCGGGGGGGCCTGAGACGCAGTATTTT
clone size: .; CDR3 length: 17; V gene: TRBV19; D gene: TRBD2; J gene: TRBJ2-5; CDR3 protein: CASSQSGRVGDKETQYF; CDR3 DNA: TGTGCCAGTAGCCAAAGCGGGAGGGTCGGGGACAAGGAGACCCAGTACTTC
clone size: .; CDR3 length: 16; V gene: TRBV29-1; D gene: .; J gene: TRBJ2-3; CDR3 protein: CSVERGGSLSTDTQYF; CDR3 DNA: TGCAGCGTTGAAAGGGGGGGTAGCTTGAGCACAGATACGCAGTATTTT
clone size: .; CDR3 length: 14; V gene: TRBV6-5; D gene: .; J gene: TRBJ1-1; CDR3 protein: CASSYGQWDTEAFF; CDR3 DNA: TGTGCCAGCAGTTACGGGCAATGGGACACTGAAGCTTTCTTT
clone size: once; CDR3 length: 17; V gene: TRBV27; D gene: .; J gene: TRBJ1-3; CDR3 protein: CASSPDRSRVSGNTIYF; CDR3 DNA: TGTGCCAGCAGTCCCGATCGCTCGCGAGTCTCTGGAAACACCATATATTTT
clone size: .; CDR3 length: 14; V gene: TRBV10-2; D gene: .; J gene: TRBJ2-1; CDR3 protein: CASSDLHSGNEQFF; CDR3 DNA: TGCGCCAGCAGTGATTTGCACTCGGGGAATGAGCAGTTCTTC
clone size: .; CDR3 length: 13; V gene: TRBV14; D gene: .; J gene: TRBJ1-2; CDR3 protein: CASSQVYAGGYTF; CDR3 DNA: TGTGCCAGCAGCCAAGTATACGCCGGTGGCTACACCTTC
clone size: few; CDR3 length: 15; V gene: TRBV5-8; D gene: TRBD1; J gene: TRBJ2-3; CDR3 protein: CASSLFQGAPPTQYF; CDR3 DNA: TGTGCCAGCAGCTTGTTCCAGGGGGCTCCCCCTACGCAGTATTTT
clone size: .; CDR3 length: 14; V gene: TRBV19; D gene: .; J gene: TRBJ1-5; CDR3 protein: CASSIDPFNQPQHF; CDR3 DNA: TGTGCCAGTAGTATAGATCCATTCAATCAGCCCCAGCATTTT
clone size: .; CDR3 length: 14; V gene: TRBV5-1; D gene: .; J gene: TRBJ1-2; CDR3 protein: CASSLVGSGDGYTF; CDR3 DNA: TGCGCCAGCAGCTTGGTCGGGTCCGGTGATGGCTACACCTTC
clone size: .; CDR3 length: 17; V gene: TRBV10-3; D gene: TRBD2; J gene: TRBJ2-1; CDR3 protein: CAITTGAGGGSYNEQFF; CDR3 DNA: TGTGCCATCACGACAGGAGCGGGAGGGGGCTCCTACAATGAGCAGTTCTTC
clone size: .; CDR3 length: 17; V gene: TRBV4-1; D gene: .; J gene: TRBJ1-4; CDR3 protein: CASSQVSVLIINEKLFF; CDR3 DNA: TGCGCCAGCAGCCAAGTGAGCGTCCTCATTATTAATGAAAAACTGTTTTTT
clone size: .; CDR3 length: 14; V gene: TRBV19; D gene: TRBD1; J gene: TRBJ2-1; CDR3 protein: CASSIGQGYNEQFF; CDR3 DNA: TGTGCCAGTAGTATAGGACAGGGCTACAATGAGCAGTTCTTC